This TCR beta chain was sequenced during a study of T cell repertoires in cytomegalovirus infection. Study as a whole: Recently identified HLA-C-restricted CMV epitopes were among the peptides used. Public TCR beta signatures provided an indication of both CMV infection and a matching HLA type.

Study-level results: In two of eight donors, the top clonotype was HLA-C-restricted CMV-specific.

TCRdb used MiXCR to reprocess the reads, holding one entry per CDR3 protein. The table records approximately 770,000 distinct CDR3 sequences, just under 30% of them present only once. Of note for this clonotype: What it binds is unknown.

Sample: cultured CD8+ T cells from PBMCs, taken from culture after CMV antigen stimulation. The clonotype originates from a human donor in good health (CMV status not recorded). Some clones in this sample may be carry-over from other donors' samples.

The CDR3 DNA sequence: TGTGCCAGCAGTTTTGATCCCCCGAACGGAAACACCATATATTTT. It codes for CASSFDPPNGNTIYF. V gene TRBV28 combines with J gene TRBJ1-3; D gene ambiguous. Germline V gives CDR1 MDHEN, CDR2 SYDVKM. Deletions cut 3 bases from V and 4 bases from J, with 13 bases between. The CDR3 covers 15 residues.